Listed below are T cell receptor beta chains from one sample, sequenced in a study of CD8+ T cells in alopecia areata. The table came from immunoSEQ multiplex PCR; TCRdb's copy has only in-frame clones and leaves some out. The sample shows around 100,000 clones, 55% to 75% of them seen only once. The sequencing here drew on CD8+ T cells sorted from blood, taken between weeks 55 and 65, from a patient treated with tofacitinib. The receptor source for this set is a human donor with alopecia areata. Both conserved end residues are part of each CDR3. D genes are given only for firm matches. Clone size, where shown, is once, few, many, or a class for clones that have expanded.

size: -
V: TRBV7-9
J: TRBJ2-3
D: -
CDR3: CASALRGGGADTQYF
DNA: TGTGCCAGCGCCCTAAGGGGGGGCGGGGCAGATACGCAGTATTTT

size: -
V: TRBV30
J: TRBJ2-1
D: TRBD2
CDR3: CAWRPGAGSSYNEQFF
DNA: TGTGCCTGGAGGCCCGGAGCGGGGAGTTCCTACAATGAGCAGTTCTTC

size: few
V: TRBV19
J: TRBJ2-2
D: TRBD1
CDR3: CASTREGTGWAGELFF
DNA: TGTGCCAGTACTCGAGAGGGGACAGGCTGGGCCGGGGAGCTGTTTTTT

size: few
V: TRBV5-1
J: TRBJ1-6
D: -
CDR3: CASSQISADYNSPLHF
DNA: TGCGCCAGCAGCCAAATATCGGCGGATTATAATTCACCCCTCCACTTT

size: few
V: TRBV15
J: TRBJ1-6
D: -
CDR3: CATSRAGTLHF
DNA: TGTGCCACCAGCAGAGCAGGGACCCTCCACTTT

size: -
V: TRBV4-1
J: TRBJ1-1
D: -
CDR3: CASSQEKTAGPRLDTEAFF
DNA: TGCGCCAGCAGCCAAGAAAAGACGGCAGGCCCTAGATTGGACACTGAAGCTTTCTTT

size: -
V: TRBV25-1
J: TRBJ2-3
D: -
CDR3: CASTQGGMNTQYF
DNA: TGTGCCAGCACCCAGGGGGGGATGAATACGCAGTATTTT

size: once
V: TRBV30
J: TRBJ1-4
D: TRBD1
CDR3: CAGRQGSNEKLFF
DNA: TGTGCCGGAAGACAGGGGAGTAATGAAAAACTGTTTTTT

size: once
V: TRBV29-1
J: TRBJ2-7
D: -
CDR3: CSAGGGLVDEQYF
DNA: TGCAGCGCCGGAGGGGGGCTGGTGGACGAGCAGTACTTC

size: few
V: TRBV30
J: TRBJ1-2
D: -
CDR3: CAWSHGARYTF
DNA: TGTGCCTGGAGTCACGGGGCACGCTACACCTTC

size: -
V: TRBV4-1
J: TRBJ2-7
D: -
CDR3: CASSQGGQTYEQYF
DNA: TGCGCCAGCAGCCAGGGGGGACAGACCTACGAGCAGTACTTC